These 8 T cell receptor beta chains came from one sample sequenced in a study of STAT3 mutations in large granular lymphocyte leukemia. Study findings and constraints: In T-cell large granular lymphocyte leukemia, about half of patients showed multiple immunodominant subclonotypes.

Which antigens these TCRs recognize remains unknown. Sequencing used immunoSEQ multiplex PCR; TCRdb keeps in-frame clones, though not all of them. The repertoire holds over 25,000 clones, with approximately 80% as singletons. Input material: peripheral blood mononuclear cells. The receptors here all came from a woman in her forties or fifties with T-cell large granular lymphocyte leukemia. Some clones in this sample may be carry-over from other donors' samples.

CDR3 sequence reads: CASSFGIGPNEQFF. CDR3 DNA: TGTGCCAGCAGCTTCGGTATTGGACCCAATGAGCAGTTCTTC. J is TRBJ2-1 and V is TRBV5-6; D is uncertain. This CDR3 region has 14 residues. V dropped 2 bases and J dropped 6 bases, with 12 bases sitting between them. Germline CDR1 reads SGHDT; CDR2 reads YYEEEE.

The rearrangement links TRBV4-2 to TRBJ2-5; 8 bases fit TRBD1. Looked up from germline, CDR1 is LGHNA and CDR2 is YNFKEQ. Trimming removed 0 bases from V and 5 bases from J; junction bases left unmatched: 8. CDR3 size: 16 residues. CDR3 amino acids: CASSQDAGGVRETQYF. The CDR3 DNA reads as TGTGCCAGCAGCCAAGATGCAGGGGGCGTCCGGGAGACCCAGTACTTC.

The V call is TRBV28, the J call TRBJ1-5, with a tentative D call TRBD1 (5 bases). Germline lookup yields CDR1 MDHEN and CDR2 SYDVKM. Trimming took 6 bases from V and 4 from J, leaving 10 bases between them. The CDR3 sequence is 13 residues long. The CDR3: CASRSTVNQPQHF. The CDR3 coding sequence is TGTGCCAGCAGGTCGACAGTGAATCAGCCCCAGCATTTT.

This chain links TRBV5-4 with TRBJ1-2, with TRBD1 matching 7 bases. The CDR3 sequence is 13 residues long. Germline V lookup: CDR1 SGHNT, CDR2 YYREEE (reference sequence). Trimming removed 5 bases from V and 9 bases from J; junction bases left unmatched: 10. Written as DNA, the CDR3 is TGTGCCAGCAGGGCCGGGACAGAAGGCAGCTACACCTTC. Protein sequence: CASRAGTEGSYTF.

V usage is TRBV5-4 and J usage is TRBJ2-5; TRBD2 matches at 7 bases. The CDR3 sequence is 17 residues long. Trimming removed 0 bases from V and 0 bases from J; junction bases left unmatched: 8. Germline V lookup: CDR1 SGHNT, CDR2 YYREEE (reference sequence). The CDR3 here is CASSLGGSGVYQETQYF. DNA for the CDR3: TGTGCCAGCAGCTTGGGAGGGAGCGGGGTGTACCAAGAGACCCAGTACTTC. Based on the CDR3 plus reference TRBV5-4 and TRBJ2-5, the full variable domain is ETGVTQSPTHLIKTRGQQVTLRCSSQSGHNTVSWYQQALGQGPQFIFQYYREEENGRGNFPPRFSGLQFPNYSSELNVNALELDDSALYLCASSLGGSGVYQETQYFGPGTRLLVL.

The chain employs TRBV28 and TRBJ2-7; 12 bases agree with TRBD2. CDR1 is MDHEN, CDR2 SYDVKM, per germline. J gave up 5 bases and V 6 bases, and 8 bases lay outside the gene matches. The CDR3 runs 15 residues. CDR3 in amino acids: CASSPTTSGSHEQYF. For the CDR3, the DNA is TGTGCCAGCAGCCCAACGACTAGCGGGAGCCACGAGCAGTACTTC.

The gene calls are TRBV13 and TRBJ2-7; 8 nucleotides match TRBD1. Germline CDR1 and CDR2: PRHDT and FYEKMQ (reference sequence). CDR3 size: 14 residues. V was pared by 5 bases and J by 3 bases, with 6 bases of the junction left unmatched. DNA of the CDR3: TGTGCCAGCAGCCCACAGGGGGTTATCTACGAGCAGTACTTC. Its translation: CASSPQGVIYEQYF.

The V and J genes are TRBV28 and TRBJ1-1; D is unclear. Germline V gene sequence: CDR1 MDHEN, CDR2 SYDVKM. The CDR3 covers 13 residues. The germline V and J ends were trimmed by 10 bases and 0 bases, with 12 bases remaining between them. The CDR3 DNA sequence: TGTGCCATCTCCAGGACGGTGAACACTGAAGCTTTCTTT. Translated: CAISRTVNTEAFF.